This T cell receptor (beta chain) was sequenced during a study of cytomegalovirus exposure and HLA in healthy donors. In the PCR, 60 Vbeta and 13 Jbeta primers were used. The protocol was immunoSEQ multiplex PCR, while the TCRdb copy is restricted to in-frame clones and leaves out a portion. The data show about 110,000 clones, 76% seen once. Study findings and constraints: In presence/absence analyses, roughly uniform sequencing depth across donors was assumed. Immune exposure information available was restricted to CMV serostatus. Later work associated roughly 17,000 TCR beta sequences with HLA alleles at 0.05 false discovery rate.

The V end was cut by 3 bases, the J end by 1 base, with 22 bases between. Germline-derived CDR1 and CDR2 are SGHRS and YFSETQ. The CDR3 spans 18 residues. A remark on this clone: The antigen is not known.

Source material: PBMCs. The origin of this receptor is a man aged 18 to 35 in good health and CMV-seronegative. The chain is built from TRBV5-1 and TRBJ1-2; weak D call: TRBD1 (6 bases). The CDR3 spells CASSSPRDTNAFNYGYTF. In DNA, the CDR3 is TGCGCCAGCAGCTCCCCCCGGGACACAAATGCGTTTAACTATGGCTACACCTTC.